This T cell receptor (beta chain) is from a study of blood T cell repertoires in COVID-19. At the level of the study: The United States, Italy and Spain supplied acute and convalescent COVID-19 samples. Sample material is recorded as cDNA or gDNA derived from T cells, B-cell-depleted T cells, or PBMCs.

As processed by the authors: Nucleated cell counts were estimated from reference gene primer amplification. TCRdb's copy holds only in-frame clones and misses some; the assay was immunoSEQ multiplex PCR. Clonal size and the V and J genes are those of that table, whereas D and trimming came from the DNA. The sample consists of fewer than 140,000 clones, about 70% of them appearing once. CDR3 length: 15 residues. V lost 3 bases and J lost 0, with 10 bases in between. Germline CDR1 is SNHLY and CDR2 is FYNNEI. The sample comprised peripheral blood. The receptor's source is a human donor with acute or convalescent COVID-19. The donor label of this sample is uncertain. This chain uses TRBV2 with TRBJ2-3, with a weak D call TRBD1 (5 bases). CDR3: CASSDVGDSTDTQYF. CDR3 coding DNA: TGTGCCAGCAGTGACGTAGGGGATAGCACAGATACGCAGTATTTT. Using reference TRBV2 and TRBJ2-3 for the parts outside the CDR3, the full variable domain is EPEVTQTPSHQVTQMGQEVILRCVPISNHLYFYWYRQILGQKVEFLVSFYNNEISEKSEIFDDQFSVERPDGSNFTLKIRSTKLEDSAMYFCASSDVGDSTDTQYFGPGTRLTVL.